Below, 14 T cell receptor beta chains from the same sample are listed, as sequenced in a study of blood T cells in healthy people across ages. Sample-barcoded 5' priming and a J-beta primer mix drove a second PCR of about 6 to 12 cycles. Via MiXCR, TCRdb re-called the 5' RACE reads, giving one row per CDR3 protein. This table holds around 500,000 distinct CDR3 sequences, about 26% found once. These sequences were also reported in another study, on T cells of mothers and their children.

The source material was blood. The receptor set was obtained from a boy aged 2 to 10 in good health.

V usage is TRBV7-2 and J usage is TRBJ2-1, with 9 positions matching TRBD1. V was pared by 5 bases and J by 12 bases, with 5 bases of the junction left unmatched. The CDR3 consists of 12 residues. The germline V gene has CDR1 SGHTA and CDR2 FQGNSA. CDR3 bases: TGTGCCAGCAGCCTGGACAGGGGACGGCAGTTCTTC. Residues: CASSLDRGRQFF.

V usage is TRBV28 and J usage is TRBJ1-1; TRBD1 might be the D (6 bases). This CDR3 has 16 amino acids. Trimming removed 3 bases from V and 0 bases from J, with 14 bases in between. Germline values: CDR1 MDHEN, CDR2 SYDVKM. The CDR3 sequence: CASSFNRVVMNTEAFF. The CDR3, as DNA: TGTGCCAGCAGTTTTAACAGGGTGGTCATGAACACTGAAGCTTTCTTT. Together with reference TRBV28 and TRBJ1-1, the CDR3 gives the full variable domain: DVKVTQSSRYLVKRTGEKVFLECVQDMDHENMFWYRQDPGLGLRLIYFSYDVKMKEKGDIPEGYSVSREKKERFSLILESASTNQTSMYLCASSFNRVVMNTEAFFGQGTRLTVV.

V usage is TRBV5-1 and J usage is TRBJ1-4; TRBD1 agrees at 8 bases. In germline, CDR1 is SGHRS, CDR2 YFSETQ. The CDR3 has 14 residues. Trimming removed 4 bases from V and 8 bases from J; junction bases left unmatched: 7. The chain's CDR3 is CASSPGQGGEKLFF. As DNA, the CDR3 is TGCGCCAGCAGCCCCGGACAGGGCGGGGAAAAACTGTTTTTT. Using reference TRBV5-1 and TRBJ1-4 for the parts outside the CDR3, the full variable domain is KAGVTQTPRYLIKTRGQQVTLSCSPISGHRSVSWYQQTPGQGLQFLFEYFSETQRNKGNFPGRFSGRQFSNSRSEMNVSTLELGDSALYLCASSPGQGGEKLFFGSGTQLSVL.

The chain employs TRBV7-9 and TRBJ2-3; TRBD1 is a possible D gene (6 bases). The CDR3 sequence is 13 residues long. Germline CDR1 SEHNR, CDR2 FQNEAQ (reference sequence). V was cut by 5 bases and J by 2 bases, with 8 bases left in between. CDR3 sequence (DNA): TGTGCCAGCAGCGACAGGTTCACAGATACGCAGTATTTT. Its protein product is CASSDRFTDTQYF.

This clonotype was seen only a few times. This chain links TRBV7-2 with TRBJ2-1; D is possibly TRBD1 or TRBD2 (6 bases each). Deletions cut 4 bases from V and 14 bases from J, with 18 bases between. The germline V gene encodes CDR1 SGHTA and CDR2 FQGNSA. The CDR3 has 13 residues. In DNA form, the CDR3 reads TGTGCCAGCAGCTCTAGGGGGGTCCTGGCGAAGTTCTTC. Its protein product is CASSSRGVLAKFF.

This clonotype was observed a handful of times. V and J are TRBV5-1 and TRBJ1-2; TRBD1 matches at 10 bases. This CDR3 has 15 residues. V lost 4 bases, J lost 0 bases, and 3 bases stayed unmatched. Germline V gene lookup returns CDR1 SGHRS and CDR2 YFSETQ. CDR3 bases: TGCGCCAGCAGCCGGACAGGGGGTGCTAACTATGGCTACACCTTC. Its protein is CASSRTGGANYGYTF. The whole variable domain, filled in from reference TRBV5-1 and TRBJ1-2, reads KAGVTQTPRYLIKTRGQQVTLSCSPISGHRSVSWYQQTPGQGLQFLFEYFSETQRNKGNFPGRFSGRQFSNSRSEMNVSTLELGDSALYLCASSRTGGANYGYTFGSGTRLTVV.

This clonotype was observed a few times. The rearrangement joins TRBV20-1 to TRBJ2-7; 8 nucleotides line up with TRBD2. V was pared by 2 bases and J by 6 bases, with 9 bases of the junction left unmatched. Germline CDR1 is DFQATT and CDR2 is SNEGSKA (reference sequence). The CDR3 has 14 residues. CDR3 sequence reads: CSARPPGGPSEQYF. As DNA, the CDR3 is TGCAGTGCTAGACCCCCGGGAGGGCCCTCCGAGCAGTACTTC.

The chain carries TRBV5-1 and TRBJ2-7; D might be TRBD1 or TRBD2, each matching 5 bases. The CDR3 runs to 14 residues. Germline V gene lookup returns CDR1 SGHRS and CDR2 YFSETQ. Between the trimmed V and J ends, which lost 4 bases and 3 bases, there was a span of 14 bases. The CDR3: CASSPGPKGYEQYF. In DNA form, the CDR3 reads TGCGCCAGCAGCCCGGGACCGAAAGGCTACGAGCAGTACTTC.

The sample holds a few counts of this clonotype. The chain uses TRBV18 and TRBJ1-1, with D maybe TRBD1 (5 bases). Germline V CDR1 and CDR2: KGHSH, LQKENI. The CDR3 sequence is 15 residues long. V was pared by 5 bases and J by 4 bases, with 17 bases between. CDR3 in DNA: TGTGCCAGCTCAACCACAGTAGGGGTCGGCACTGAAGCTTTCTTT. It encodes CASSTTVGVGTEAFF.

Comments on this clonotype: Its ends do not fully match the called genes, so a read error is possible. The CDR3 here is CASGLEWQGEQYF. CDR3 coding DNA: TGTGCCAGCGGCTTAGAGTGGCAGGGCGAGCAGTACTTC. This chain joins TRBV11-2 and TRBJ2-7; tentative D call: TRBD1 (5 bases). The CDR3 extends over 13 amino acids. CDR1 SGHAT and CDR2 FQNNGV come from the germline V gene.

This chain uses TRBV7-9 with TRBJ2-7, with 10 bases matching TRBD1. Germline lookup yields CDR1 SEHNR and CDR2 FQNEAQ (reference sequence). With V trimmed by 4 bases and J by 0 bases, 3 bases remained unmatched. CDR3 size: 15 residues. The CDR3 here is CASSSDRGYSYEQYF. The CDR3 nucleotides read TGTGCCAGCAGCTCGGACAGGGGGTACTCCTACGAGCAGTACTTC.

The table lists this clonotype with a few counts. The gene calls are TRBV7-2 and TRBJ2-2, with 8 bases aligning to TRBD2. Germline loops: CDR1 SGHTA, CDR2 FQGNSA. This CDR3 spans 15 amino acids. J gave up 1 base and V 6 bases, and 4 bases lay outside the gene matches. DNA for the CDR3: TGTGCCAGCAGAGTCAGCGGGGGGAACACCGGGGAGCTGTTTTTT. This translates into CASRVSGGNTGELFF.

J is TRBJ1-1 and V is TRBV20-1; TRBD1 aligns across 8 bases. CDR3 size: 15 residues. Germline CDR1 and CDR2: DFQATT and SNEGSKA (reference sequence). Trimming at V came to 0 bases and at J to 5 bases, leaving 8 bases not matched to a gene. CDR3 in DNA: TGCAGTGCTAGAGATCACAGGACAGGGTCTACTGAAGCTTTCTTT. The encoded protein is CSARDHRTGSTEAFF.

The chain joins TRBV7-9 to TRBJ2-5; D unresolved. CDR3 length: 13 residues. V was shortened by 6 bases and J by 5 bases, with 13 bases between the two germline ends. Germline V gene sequence: CDR1 SEHNR, CDR2 FQNEAQ (reference sequence). As DNA, the CDR3 is TGTGCCAGCAGTCCTAGGGTCCCCGAGACCCAGTACTTC. This translates into CASSPRVPETQYF.